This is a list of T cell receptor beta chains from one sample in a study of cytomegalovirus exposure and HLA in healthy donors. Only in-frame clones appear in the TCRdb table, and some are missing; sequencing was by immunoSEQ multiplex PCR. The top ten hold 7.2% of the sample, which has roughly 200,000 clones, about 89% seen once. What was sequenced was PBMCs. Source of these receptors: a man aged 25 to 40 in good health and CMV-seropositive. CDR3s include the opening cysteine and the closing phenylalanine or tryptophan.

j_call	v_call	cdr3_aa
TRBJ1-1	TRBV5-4	CASSGQTSEAFF
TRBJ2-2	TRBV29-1	CSVGTGARNTGELFF
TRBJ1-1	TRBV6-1	CASRRGAGNTEAFF
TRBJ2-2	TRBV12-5	CASGGTFGELFF
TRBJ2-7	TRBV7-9	CASSLATGVEQYF
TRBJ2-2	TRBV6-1	CASSVFGTSGTGELFF
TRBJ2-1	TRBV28	CASSLNPGGEFF
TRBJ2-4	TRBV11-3	CASSPFPRIQYF
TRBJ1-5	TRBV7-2	CASSLVTASNQPQHF
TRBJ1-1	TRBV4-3	CASSLKTGGLNTEAFF
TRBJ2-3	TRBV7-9	CASSRRTSGFTDTQYF
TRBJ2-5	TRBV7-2	CASSLGRGTRETQYF
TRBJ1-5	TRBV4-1	CASSQAETGFHSNQPQHF